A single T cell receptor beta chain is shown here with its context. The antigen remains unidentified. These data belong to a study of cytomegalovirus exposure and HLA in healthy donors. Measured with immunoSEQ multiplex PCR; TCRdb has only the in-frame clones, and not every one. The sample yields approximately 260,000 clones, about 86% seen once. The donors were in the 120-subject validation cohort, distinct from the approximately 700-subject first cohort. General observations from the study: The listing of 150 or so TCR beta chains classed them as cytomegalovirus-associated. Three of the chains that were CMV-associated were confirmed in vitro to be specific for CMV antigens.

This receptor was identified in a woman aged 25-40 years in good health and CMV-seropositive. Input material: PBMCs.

CDR3 sequence: CASSIPGRDEQYF. The CDR3 coding sequence is TGTGCCAGCAGTATACCAGGGAGGGACGAGCAGTACTTC. The chain links TRBV27 to TRBJ2-7; TRBD2 aligns across 7 bases. The CDR3 totals 13 residues. The V gene end was trimmed by 5 bases and the J gene end by 5 bases; junction bases not matched to a gene: 6. Germline CDR1 reads MNHEY; CDR2 reads SMNVEV (reference sequence).